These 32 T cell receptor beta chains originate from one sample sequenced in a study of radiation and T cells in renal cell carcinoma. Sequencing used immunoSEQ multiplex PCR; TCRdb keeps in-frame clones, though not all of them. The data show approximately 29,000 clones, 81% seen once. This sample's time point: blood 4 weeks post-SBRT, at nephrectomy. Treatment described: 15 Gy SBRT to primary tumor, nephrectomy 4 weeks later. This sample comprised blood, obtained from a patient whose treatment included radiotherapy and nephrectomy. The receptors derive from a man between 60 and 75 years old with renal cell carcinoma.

The CDR3 loop reads CASSRDGVQPQHF. For the CDR3, the DNA is TGTGCCAGCAGCCGGGACGGCGTACAGCCCCAGCATTTT. V is TRBV5-5 and J is TRBJ1-5, with D maybe TRBD1 (5 bases). Trimming cost V 4 bases and J 7 bases, with 12 bases left between them. This CDR3 region has 13 residues. Germline CDR1 and CDR2: SGHKS and YYEKEE (reference sequence).

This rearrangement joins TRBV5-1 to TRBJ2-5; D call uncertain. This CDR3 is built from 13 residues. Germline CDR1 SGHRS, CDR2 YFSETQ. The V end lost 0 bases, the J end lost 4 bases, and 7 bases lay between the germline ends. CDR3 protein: CASSLGRVETQYF. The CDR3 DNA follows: TGCGCCAGCAGCTTGGGTAGAGTAGAGACCCAGTACTTC. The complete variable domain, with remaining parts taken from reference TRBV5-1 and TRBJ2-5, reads KAGVTQTPRYLIKTRGQQVTLSCSPISGHRSVSWYQQTPGQGLQFLFEYFSETQRNKGNFPGRFSGRQFSNSRSEMNVSTLELGDSALYLCASSLGRVETQYFGPGTRLLVL.

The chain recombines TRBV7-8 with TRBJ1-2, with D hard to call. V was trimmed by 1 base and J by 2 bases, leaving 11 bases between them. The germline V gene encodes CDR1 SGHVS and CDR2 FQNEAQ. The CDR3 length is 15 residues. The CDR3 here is CASSLVFRGNYGYTF. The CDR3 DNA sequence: TGTGCCAGCAGCTTAGTTTTTAGAGGGAACTATGGCTACACCTTC.

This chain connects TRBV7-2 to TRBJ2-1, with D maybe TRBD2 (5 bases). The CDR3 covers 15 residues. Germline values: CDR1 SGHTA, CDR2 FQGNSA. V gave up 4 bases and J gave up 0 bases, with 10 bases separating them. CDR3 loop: CASSYDRDSYNEQFF. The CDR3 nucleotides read TGTGCCAGCAGCTACGACCGGGACTCCTACAATGAGCAGTTCTTC.

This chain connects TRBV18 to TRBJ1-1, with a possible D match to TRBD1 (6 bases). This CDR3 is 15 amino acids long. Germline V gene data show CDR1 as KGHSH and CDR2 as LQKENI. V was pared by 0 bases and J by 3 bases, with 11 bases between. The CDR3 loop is CASSPPEGGYTEAFF. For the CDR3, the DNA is TGTGCCAGCTCACCACCGGAGGGGGGCTACACTGAAGCTTTCTTT.

The CDR3 reads CASMVLAGGTDTQYF. The CDR3, as DNA: TGCGCCAGCATGGTGCTAGCGGGAGGGACAGATACGCAGTATTTT. The rearrangement joins TRBV5-1 to TRBJ2-3, with 12 bases matching TRBD2. Germline assignment: CDR1 SGHRS and CDR2 YFSETQ. Losses at the gene ends were 6 bases for V and 3 bases for J; bases not matched to a gene: 5. This CDR3 contains 15 residues.

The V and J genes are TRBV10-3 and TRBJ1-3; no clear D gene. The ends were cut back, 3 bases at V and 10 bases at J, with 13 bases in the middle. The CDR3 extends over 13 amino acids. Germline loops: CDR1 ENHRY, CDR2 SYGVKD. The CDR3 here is CAISDGTQGTIYF. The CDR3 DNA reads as TGTGCCATCAGTGACGGCACACAAGGGACCATATATTTT.

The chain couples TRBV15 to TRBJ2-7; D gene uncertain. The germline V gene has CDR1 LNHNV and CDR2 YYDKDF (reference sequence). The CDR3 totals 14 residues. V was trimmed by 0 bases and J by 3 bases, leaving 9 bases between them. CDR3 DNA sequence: TGTGCCACCAGCAGAGATGGCAGGATCTACGAGCAGTACTTC. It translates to CATSRDGRIYEQYF. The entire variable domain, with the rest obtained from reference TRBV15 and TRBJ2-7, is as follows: DAMVIQNPRYQVTQFGKPVTLSCSQTLNHNVMYWYQQKSSQAPKLLFHYYDKDFNNEADTPDNFQSRRPNTSFCFLDIRSPGLGDTAMYLCATSRDGRIYEQYFGPGTRLTVT.

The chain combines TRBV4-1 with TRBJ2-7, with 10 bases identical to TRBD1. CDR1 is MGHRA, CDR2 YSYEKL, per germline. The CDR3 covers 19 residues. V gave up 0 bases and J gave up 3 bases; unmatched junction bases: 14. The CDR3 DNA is TGCGCCAGCAGCCAAGATCCCGGACAGGGGGAGACTACATACTACGAGCAGTACTTC. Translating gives CASSQDPGQGETTYYEQYF.

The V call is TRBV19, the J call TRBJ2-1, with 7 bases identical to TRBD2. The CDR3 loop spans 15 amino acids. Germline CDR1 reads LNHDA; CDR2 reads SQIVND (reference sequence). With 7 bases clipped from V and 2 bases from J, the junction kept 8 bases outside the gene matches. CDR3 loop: CASKVWGGAYNEQFF. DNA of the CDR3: TGTGCCAGTAAAGTTTGGGGAGGGGCCTACAATGAGCAGTTCTTC. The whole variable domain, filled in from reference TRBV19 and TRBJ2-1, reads DGGITQSPKYLFRKEGQNVTLSCEQNLNHDAMYWYRQDPGQGLRLIYYSQIVNDFQKGDIAEGYSVSREKKESFPLTVTSAQKNPTAFYLCASKVWGGAYNEQFFGPGTRLTVL.

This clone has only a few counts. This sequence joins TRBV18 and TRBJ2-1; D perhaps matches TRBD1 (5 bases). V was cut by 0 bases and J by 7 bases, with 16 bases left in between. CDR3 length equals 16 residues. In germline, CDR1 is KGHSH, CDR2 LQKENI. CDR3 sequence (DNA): TGTGCCAGCTCACCACCGACCCTTCTTAGGGGAAATGAGCAGTTCTTC. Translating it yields CASSPPTLLRGNEQFF.

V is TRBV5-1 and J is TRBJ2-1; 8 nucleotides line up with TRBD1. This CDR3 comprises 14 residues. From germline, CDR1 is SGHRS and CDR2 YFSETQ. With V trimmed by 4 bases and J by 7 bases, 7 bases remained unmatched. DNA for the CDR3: TGCGCCAGCAGCAGAGGACAGGGTAGGAATGAGCAGTTCTTC. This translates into CASSRGQGRNEQFF.

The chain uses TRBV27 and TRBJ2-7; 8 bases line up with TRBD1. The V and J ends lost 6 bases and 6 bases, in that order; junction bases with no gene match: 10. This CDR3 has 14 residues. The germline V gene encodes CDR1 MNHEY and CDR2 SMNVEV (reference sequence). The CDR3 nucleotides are TGTGCCAGCAGCCCCAGTCAGGGGGCGGGCGAGCAGTACTTC. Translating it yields CASSPSQGAGEQYF.

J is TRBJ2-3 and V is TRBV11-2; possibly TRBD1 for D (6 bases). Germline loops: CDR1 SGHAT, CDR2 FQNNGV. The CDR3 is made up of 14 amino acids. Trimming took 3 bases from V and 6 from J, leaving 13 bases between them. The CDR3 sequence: CASSFTGLSDTQYF. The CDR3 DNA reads TGTGCCAGCAGCTTTACAGGGTTGAGCGATACGCAGTATTTT.

Here the CDR3 DNA reads TGTGCCAGCAGCCGTAGCGGGAGGGCCGACAATGAGCAGTTCTTC. Translated: CASSRSGRADNEQFF. The V and J genes are TRBV6-5 and TRBJ2-1; 11 positions agree with TRBD2. This CDR3 is built from 15 residues. Per germline, CDR1 MNHEY and CDR2 SVGAGI. With 6 bases clipped from V and 5 bases from J, the junction kept 6 bases outside the gene matches.

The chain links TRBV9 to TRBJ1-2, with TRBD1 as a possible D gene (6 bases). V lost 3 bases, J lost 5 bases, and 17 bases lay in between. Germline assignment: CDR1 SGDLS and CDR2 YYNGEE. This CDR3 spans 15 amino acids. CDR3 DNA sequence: TGTGCCAGCAGCGCAGGACAGTCGTCTCTATATGGCTACACCTTC. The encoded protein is CASSAGQSSLYGYTF.

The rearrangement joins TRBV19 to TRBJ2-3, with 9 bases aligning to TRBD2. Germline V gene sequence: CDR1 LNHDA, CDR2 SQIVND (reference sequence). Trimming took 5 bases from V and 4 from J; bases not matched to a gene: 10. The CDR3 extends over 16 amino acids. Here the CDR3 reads CASSLLLAGRPDTQYF. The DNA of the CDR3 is TGTGCCAGTAGTTTGCTACTAGCGGGCCGACCAGATACGCAGTATTTT.

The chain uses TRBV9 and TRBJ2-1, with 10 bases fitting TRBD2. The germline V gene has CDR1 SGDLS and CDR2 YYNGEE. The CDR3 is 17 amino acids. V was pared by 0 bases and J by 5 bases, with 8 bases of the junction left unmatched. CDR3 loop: CASSVVGRTSGNNEQFF. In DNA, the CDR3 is TGTGCCAGCAGCGTAGTGGGGCGGACTAGCGGTAACAATGAGCAGTTCTTC.

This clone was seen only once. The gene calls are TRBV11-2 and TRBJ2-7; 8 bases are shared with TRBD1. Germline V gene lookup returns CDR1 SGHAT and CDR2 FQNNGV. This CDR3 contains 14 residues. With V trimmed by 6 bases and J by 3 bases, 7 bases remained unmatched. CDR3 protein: CASRKDRAVYEQYF. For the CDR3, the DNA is TGTGCCAGCAGGAAGGACAGGGCGGTCTACGAGCAGTACTTC. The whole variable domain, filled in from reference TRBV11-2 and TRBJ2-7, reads EAGVAQSPRYKIIEKRQSVAFWCNPISGHATLYWYQQILGQGPKLLIQFQNNGVVDDSQLPKDRFSAERLKGVDSTLKIQPAKLEDSAVYLCASRKDRAVYEQYFGPGTRLTVT.

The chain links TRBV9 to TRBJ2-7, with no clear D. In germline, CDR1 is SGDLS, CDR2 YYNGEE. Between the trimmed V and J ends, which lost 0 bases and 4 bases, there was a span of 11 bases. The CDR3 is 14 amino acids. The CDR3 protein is CASSVEVRPYEQYF. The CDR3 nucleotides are TGTGCCAGCAGCGTAGAAGTCAGGCCTTACGAGCAGTACTTC. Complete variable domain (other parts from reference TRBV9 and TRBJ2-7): DSGVTQTPKHLITATGQRVTLRCSPRSGDLSVYWYQQSLDQGLQFLIQYYNGEERAKGNILERFSAQQFPDLHSELNLSSLELGDSALYFCASSVEVRPYEQYFGPGTRLTVT.

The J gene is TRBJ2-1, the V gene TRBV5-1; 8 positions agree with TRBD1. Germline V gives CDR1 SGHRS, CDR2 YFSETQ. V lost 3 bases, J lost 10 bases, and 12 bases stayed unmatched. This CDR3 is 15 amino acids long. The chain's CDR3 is CASSWDPNGQGEQFF. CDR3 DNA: TGCGCCAGCAGCTGGGACCCCAACGGACAGGGCGAGCAGTTCTTC.

This chain's CDR3 is CASSVLGGTKNTGELFF. As DNA, the CDR3 is TGTGCCAGCAGCGTCCTGGGCGGGACAAAGAACACCGGGGAGCTGTTTTTT. The chain is built from TRBV9 and TRBJ2-2; D possibly matches TRBD1 or TRBD2 (6 bases each). The length of the CDR3 is 17 residues. Germline CDR1 is SGDLS and CDR2 is YYNGEE. V lost 2 bases, J lost 1 base, and 15 bases lay in between.

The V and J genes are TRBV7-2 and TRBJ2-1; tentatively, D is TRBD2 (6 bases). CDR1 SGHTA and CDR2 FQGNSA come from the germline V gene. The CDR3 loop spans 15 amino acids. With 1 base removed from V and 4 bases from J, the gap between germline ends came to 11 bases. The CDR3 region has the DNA TGTGCCAGCAGCTTAGGTCTTCTAGCGTACAATGAGCAGTTCTTC. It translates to CASSLGLLAYNEQFF.

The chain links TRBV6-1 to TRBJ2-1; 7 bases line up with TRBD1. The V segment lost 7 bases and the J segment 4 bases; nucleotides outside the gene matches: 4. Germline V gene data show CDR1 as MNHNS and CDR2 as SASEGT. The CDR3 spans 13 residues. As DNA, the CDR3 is TGTGCCAGCACCGGCAGGGGGTACAATGAGCAGTTCTTC. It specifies CASTGRGYNEQFF.

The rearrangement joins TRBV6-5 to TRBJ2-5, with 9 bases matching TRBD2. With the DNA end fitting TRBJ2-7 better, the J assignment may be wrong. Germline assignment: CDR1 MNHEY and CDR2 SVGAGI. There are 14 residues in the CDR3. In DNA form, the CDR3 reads TGTGCCAGCACAGCTCCTAGCGGGGCCTACGAGCAGTACTTC. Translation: CASTAPSGAYEQYF.

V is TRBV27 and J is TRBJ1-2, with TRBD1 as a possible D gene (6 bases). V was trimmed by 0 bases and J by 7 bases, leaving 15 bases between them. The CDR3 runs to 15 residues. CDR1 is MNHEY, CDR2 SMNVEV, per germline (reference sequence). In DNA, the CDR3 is TGTGCCAGCAGTTTATCAGTCTCGGGGGGCTTTGGCTACACCTTC. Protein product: CASSLSVSGGFGYTF.

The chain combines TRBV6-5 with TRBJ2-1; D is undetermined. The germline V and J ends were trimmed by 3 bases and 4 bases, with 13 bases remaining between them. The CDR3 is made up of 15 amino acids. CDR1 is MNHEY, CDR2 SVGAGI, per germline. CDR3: CASSYIKRGYNEQFF. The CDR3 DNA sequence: TGTGCCAGCAGTTATATTAAGCGCGGATACAATGAGCAGTTCTTC.

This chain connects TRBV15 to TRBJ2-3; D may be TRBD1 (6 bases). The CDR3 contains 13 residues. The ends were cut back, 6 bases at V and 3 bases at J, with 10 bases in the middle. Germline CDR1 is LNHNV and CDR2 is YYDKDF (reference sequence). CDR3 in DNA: TGTGCCACCAGTCGGACAGTAACAGATACGCAGTATTTT. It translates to CATSRTVTDTQYF.

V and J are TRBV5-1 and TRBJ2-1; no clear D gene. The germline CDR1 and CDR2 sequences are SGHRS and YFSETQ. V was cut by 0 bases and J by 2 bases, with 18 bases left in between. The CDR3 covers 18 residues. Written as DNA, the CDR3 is TGCGCCAGCAGCTTGGGGCTCGTTCTAGGAGATCCCTACAATGAGCAGTTCTTC. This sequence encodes CASSLGLVLGDPYNEQFF. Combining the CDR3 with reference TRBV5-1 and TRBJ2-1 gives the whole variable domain KAGVTQTPRYLIKTRGQQVTLSCSPISGHRSVSWYQQTPGQGLQFLFEYFSETQRNKGNFPGRFSGRQFSNSRSEMNVSTLELGDSALYLCASSLGLVLGDPYNEQFFGPGTRLTVL.

The CDR3 region has the DNA TGTGCCAGTAGTTTTCAAGGGGAGCGGCTCACAGATACGCAGTATTTT. It is translated as CASSFQGERLTDTQYF. This chain uses TRBV19 with TRBJ2-3; possibly TRBD1 or TRBD2 for D (5 bases each). The CDR3 runs to 16 residues. CDR1 is LNHDA and CDR2 is SQIVND in the germline V gene (reference sequence). Deletions cut 5 bases from V and 2 bases from J, with 17 bases between.

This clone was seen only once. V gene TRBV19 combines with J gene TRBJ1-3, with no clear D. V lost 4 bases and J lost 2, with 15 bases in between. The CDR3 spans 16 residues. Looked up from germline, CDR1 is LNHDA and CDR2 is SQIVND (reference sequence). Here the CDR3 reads CASSNSAATTGNTIYF. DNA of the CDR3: TGTGCCAGTAGTAATTCGGCAGCCACCACTGGAAACACCATATATTTT.

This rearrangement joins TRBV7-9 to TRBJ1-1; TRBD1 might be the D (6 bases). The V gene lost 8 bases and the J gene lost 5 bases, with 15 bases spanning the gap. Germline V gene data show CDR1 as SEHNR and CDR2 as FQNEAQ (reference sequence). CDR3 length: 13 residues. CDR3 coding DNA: TGTGCCAGCGCAGGGGCAGGGCGTACTGAAGCTTTCTTT. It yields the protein CASAGAGRTEAFF.